A single sample gave rise to the 6 T cell receptor beta chains below, sequenced in a study of glioma-infiltrating T cells. TCR alpha and beta CDR3 regions were amplified from RNA using iRepertoire nested multiplex PCR. MiXCR, run by TCRdb on the multiplex PCR reads, gives a single entry per CDR3 protein. Among about 410,000 distinct CDR3 sequences listed, roughly two fifths were seen once. The sequenced sample consisted of glioma tissue, nonneoplastic brain tissue, or PBMCs (not recorded which). These receptors all come from a human donor with low-grade glioma or glioblastoma, undergoing nonglioma brain surgery, or in good health (not recorded which).

This clonotype was recorded a few times. The chain uses TRBV3-1 and TRBJ1-1; no reliable D call. The CDR3 is made up of 13 amino acids. Germline V gene sequence: CDR1 LGHDT, CDR2 YNNKEL (reference sequence). V was pared by 2 bases and J by 1 base, with 5 bases between. The CDR3 loop is CASSQQTNTEAFF. The CDR3 region has the DNA TGTGCCAGCAGCCAACAAACGAACACTGAAGCTTTCTTT.

With regard to this clonotype: A much larger clonotype is one base distant, so this may be a read error. This chain connects TRBV27 to TRBJ2-2, with no clear D. The V gene lost 5 bases and the J gene lost 0 bases, with 13 bases spanning the gap. Looked up from germline, CDR1 is MNHEY and CDR2 is SMNVEV (reference sequence). This CDR3 is 16 amino acids long. The CDR3 nucleotides are TGTGCCAGCAGTCCTATCAAGTTCGCGAACACCGGGGAGCTGTTTTTT. Its translation is CASSPIKFANTGELFF.

The chain combines TRBV6-2 or TRBV6-3 with TRBJ2-3; 7 bases map to TRBD2. In germline, CDR1 is MNHEY, CDR2 SVGEGT. There are 15 residues in the CDR3. V lost 1 base to trimming and J lost 11 bases; unmatched junction nucleotides: 12. The CDR3 DNA reads as TGTGCCAGCAGTTACTTAGGGAGGGCCGTGGATGGGCAGTATTTT. Its protein is CASSYLGRAVDGQYF.

The gene calls are TRBV20-1 and TRBJ2-5; tentatively, D is TRBD1 (6 bases). CDR1 is DFQATT, CDR2 SNEGSKA, per germline (reference sequence). Trimming cost V 3 bases and J 9 bases, with 17 bases left between them. The CDR3 loop spans 13 amino acids. CDR3 loop: CSASFTGMEAQYF. The CDR3 bases are TGCAGTGCTAGTTTTACAGGGATGGAGGCCCAGTACTTC.

This clonotype turned up a few times. The chain has TRBV7-2 and TRBJ1-1; D not certain. The germline V and J ends were trimmed by 5 bases and 4 bases, with 8 bases remaining between them. Germline CDR1 SGHTA, CDR2 FQGNSA. The CDR3 length is 12 residues. The CDR3 DNA sequence: TGTGCCAGCAGCAGCCGAAGCACTGAAGCTTTCTTT. It specifies CASSSRSTEAFF.

This clonotype turned up a few times. The chain combines TRBV27 with TRBJ1-5; 9 bases align to TRBD1. CDR3 length equals 16 residues. Germline V CDR1 and CDR2: MNHEY, SMNVEV (reference sequence). The trim removed 5 bases at V and 4 bases at J, leaving 9 bases unmatched. CDR3 coding DNA: TGTGCCAGCAGTCCCCGTATGGGGACAGGGAATCAGCCCCAGCATTTT. Its protein is CASSPRMGTGNQPQHF.